This record concerns one TCR beta chain sequence. This entry is derived from a study of blood T cell repertoires in COVID-19. The overall study: Acute and convalescent COVID-19 samples came from the United States, Italy and Spain. T cells, B-cell-depleted T cells, or PBMCs supplied cDNA or gDNA.

Germline V gene lookup returns CDR1 MDHEN and CDR2 SYDVKM. V shed 5 bases and J shed 4 bases, with 11 bases lying between them. The CDR3 is 13 residues long. Original processing methods: Reference gene primer amplification in the assay estimated nucleated cell counts. Assay used: immunoSEQ multiplex PCR; TCRdb lists only in-frame clones, some missing. V and J calls and clone size are copied from that table; D and trimming were computed from the DNA. The sample includes around 230,000 clones, roughly four fifths seen only once; the top ten take 9.5% to 15%. This clonotype was sampled from a woman aged 55-70 years with active or convalescent COVID-19. The chain is built from TRBV28 and TRBJ1-2; no clear D gene. Sequenced sample: peripheral blood. The CDR3, as DNA: TGTGCCAGCAGTATGACATTGTCCTATGGCTACACCTTC. The encoded protein is CASSMTLSYGYTF.